This TCR beta chain was sequenced during a study of blood T cell repertoires in COVID-19. Overall study context: T cells, B-cell-depleted T cells, or PBMCs supplied cDNA or gDNA.

Profiling relied on immunoSEQ multiplex PCR, and the TCRdb table lists in-frame clones only, not all of them. Of 200,000 to 300,000 clones in the sample, roughly 86% were seen once. Study members were between about 18 and 100 years old and lived in fewer than 30 US regions. Cohort placement rested on clinical history that participants reported themselves. Source material: PBMCs or T cells enriched from blood (not recorded which). The receptor's source is a young woman with acute COVID-19.

The DNA for the CDR3 is TGCGCCAGCAGCTTGCCTAGCGGGGAGACCCAGTACTTC. Amino acids: CASSLPSGETQYF. V gene TRBV5-1 combines with J gene TRBJ2-5, with 8 bases fitting TRBD2. Germline values: CDR1 SGHRS, CDR2 YFSETQ. Trimming removed 1 base from V and 5 bases from J; junction bases left unmatched: 1. CDR3 length: 13 residues.